This entry features one T cell receptor beta chain sequence. This clonotype was seen only a few times. The antigen it recognizes is unknown. An end of the junction does not agree with germline; a read error may underlie this. The approximately 41 donors, aged 6 to 90 years, were systemically healthy Caucasian individuals from Russia. Approximately 9 milliliters of peripheral blood were collected from each donor into EDTA-treated Vacutainer tubes. Ficoll-Paque density-gradient centrifugation was used to isolate PBMCs, with at least 6.5 million per sample. Trizol reagent was used to extract total RNA from PBMCs, with at least 6 micrograms per sample. For every donor, an aliquot of PBMCs went through flow cytometry to measure the percentages of naive CD45RAhigh/CD27high T cells. The library was generated by 5' RACE. Sequenced on an Illumina HiSeq 2500. A second PCR of about 6 to 12 cycles was run with a J-beta primer mix and a sample-barcoded 5' primer. A unique molecular identifier was introduced onto each TCR beta cDNA molecule by a template-switch 5' adaptor carrying 12 random nucleotides. Each sample yielded at least 2.5 million CDR3-containing paired-end reads. First-strand cDNA was synthesized from all RNA with the Mint cDNA synthesis kit, primed by a TRBC-specific oligonucleotide. After uracil-DNA glycosylase treatment, a first 18-cycle PCR used universal primers M1SS and BC2_uni_R on all cDNA. The study's processing was this. For normalization, 1 million high-quality reads, each with a distinct molecular identifier, were randomly selected from each sample. Instead of being binned into consensus sequences, reads that shared molecular identifiers were thrown out. MiTCR, with a Q25 quality threshold and the strictest error-elimination algorithm, was used for CDR3 identification, clonotype clustering and error correction. A nonparametric unseen species model with Euler transformation was used to estimate lower-bound total TCR beta diversity. TCRdb reprocessed the public reads (quality trimming at Q25 with fastp, clone calling with MiXCR) and kept in-frame beta chains. When rows share a CDR3 protein, they turn into one entry using the most common DNA and genes. In this record, the V and J calls reflect TCRdb's handling and not the investigators' own analysis. The sample table lists about 930,000 distinct CDR3 sequences, almost 30% of them with a count of one. The top ten constitute 10% to 13% of the sample.

The data are from a study of blood T cells in healthy people across ages (dated by TCRdb to between 2014 and 2017). A note on the overall study: Template switching captured roughly one uniquely barcoded TCR beta cDNA molecule per two T cells in model experiments. The study analyzed two additional independent replicas of 1 million unique cDNA reads from the same blood draw for two donors, one aged 18 to 30 and one aged 80 or older. The donors were split into four age groups: young (average around 17 years), middle-aged (over 35), aged (more than 60) and long-lived (roughly 88). The study measured age-related changes in TCR beta repertoire diversity using deep sequencing normalized with unique cDNA molecular identifiers.

What the study reported, not specific to this receptor: Bulk unsorted PBMC profiling prevented conclusive comparison of naive and antigen-experienced compartments. Compared with the aged group, more naive CD4+ T cells, fewer expanded clones and increased TCR diversity were shown by the long-lived group, suggesting age selection. Because the CMV infection status of the donors was unknown, age-related changes in expanded clonotypes may potentially have been confounded. As age increased, observed TCR beta diversity per million T cells dropped in a roughly linear way, and a significant reduction was already evident by age about 36. A strong correlation was found between observed TCR beta diversity and the percentage of naive T cells measured by flow cytometry. Estimates of total diversity based on one million sequenced T cells were regarded as lower bounds and as underestimates.

These records were also assigned to another study, of T cells of mothers and their children. As described in the second report: Nine systemically healthy Caucasian individuals, comprising three mothers and their six children, were included as donors. cDNA synthesis used all of the extracted RNA, with approximately 1.4 ug of RNA in each 15 ul reaction. In the second PCR, the M1S primer added sample barcodes and 2-4 random nucleotides. Each mother yielded over 9.5 million TCR beta CDR3 reads and each child 2.5 million to 3 million reads. Thymic selection similarly shapes TCR recombination output in related and unrelated pairs, with minor effect from inherited differences. Normalized repertoire overlap was always found to be slightly, but never significantly, higher in related mother-child pairs than in unrelated mother-child pairs. With a sensitivity of approximately 93 clones per million clonotypes, no persistent microchimeric T cell clones were detected. The study used deep NGS to compare TCR beta repertoires of mothers and children, seeking features distinguishing related mother-child pairs from unrelated individuals. On average, the children were roughly 10 +/- 4 years old, while the mothers were about 40 +/- 4 years old. After adapters were ligated using NEBNext reagents, the libraries underwent 100+100 nt paired-end sequencing on an Illumina HiSeq 2000. Mother and child libraries were prepared a month apart and sequenced in separate runs to prevent cross-contamination. For each donor, somewhere between roughly 450,000 and 2,000,000 distinct TCR beta clonotypes were identified. Naive TCR beta clonotypes were estimated from low-frequency clonotypes matched to each donor's FACS-determined naive share, without sorting.

Sample: blood. The receptor's source is a woman between 35 and 50 years old in good health.

The CDR3 amino acid sequence is: CASSLNSQFSLLHF. In nucleotide form, the sequence is TGTGCCAGCAGTTTGAACAGCCAGTTCTCACTCCTCCACTTT. The chain is assembled from TRBV12-3 or TRBV12-4 and TRBJ1-6; the D gene is not confidently resolved. Spanning cysteine to phenylalanine, the CDR3 consists of 14 amino acids. The kept DNA is CDR3 alone, 42 bases in frame from the first base.